This TCR beta chain was recorded in a study of human T cells and chemical hapten exposure. The germline V and J ends were trimmed by 6 bases and 0 bases, with 9 bases remaining between them. Germline V gives CDR1 MNHEY, CDR2 SVGAGI. The CDR3 loop spans 14 amino acids. MiXCR was run by TCRdb on the RACE reads, yielding one entry per CDR3 protein. The sample has over 300,000 distinct CDR3 sequences; approximately 5% are singletons. This clonotype was seen repeatedly, ten times or more. What it recognizes is unknown. Time point: pre-sensitization, week 0. Treatment: therapeutic diphenylcyclopropenone sensitization with weekly scalp DPC. Study observations and caveats: Among expanded TCRs, significantly more large CDR3 similarity clusters formed than among controls.

This specimen was whole blood, taken in connection with sensitization to the hapten diphenylcyclopropenone (DPC). The rearrangement links TRBV6-5 to TRBJ1-3, with D perhaps TRBD1 (5 bases). The source of this sequence is a woman between 45 and 65 years old with alopecia areata. Some clones in this sample may be carry-over from other donors' samples. Written as DNA, the CDR3 is TGTGCCAGCAGGCGGACAAGCTCTGGAAACACCATATATTTT. It translates to CASRRTSSGNTIYF.